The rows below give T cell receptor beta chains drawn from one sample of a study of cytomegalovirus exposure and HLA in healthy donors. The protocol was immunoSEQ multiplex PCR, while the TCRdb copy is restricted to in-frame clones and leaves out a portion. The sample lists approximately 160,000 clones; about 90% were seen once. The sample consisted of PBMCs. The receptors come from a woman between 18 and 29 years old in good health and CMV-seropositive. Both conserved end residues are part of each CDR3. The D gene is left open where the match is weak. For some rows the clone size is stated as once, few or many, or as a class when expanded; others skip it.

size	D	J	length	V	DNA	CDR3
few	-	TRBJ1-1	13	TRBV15	TGTGCCACCAGCAGAGTCGGGAACACTGAAGCTTTCTTT	CATSRVGNTEAFF
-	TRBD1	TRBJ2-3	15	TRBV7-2	TGTGCCAGCAGCTTATTACAGGGGGCATCAGATACGCAGTATTTT	CASSLLQGASDTQYF
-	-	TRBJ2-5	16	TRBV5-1	TGCGCCAGCAGCTTGCCCGCGCGCAATAGCGGAGAGACCCAGTACTTC	CASSLPARNSGETQYF
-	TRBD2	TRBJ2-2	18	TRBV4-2	TGTGCCAGCAGCCAACTTTACGGGGGGTTAACGAACACCGGGGAGCTGTTTTTT	CASSQLYGGLTNTGELFF
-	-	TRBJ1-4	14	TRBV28	TGTGCCAGCAGTTACCCGGGTCGGGGTGAAAAACTGTTTTTT	CASSYPGRGEKLFF
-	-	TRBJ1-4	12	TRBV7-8	TGTGCCAGCAGCCCCCCGACAGGAAAACTGTTTTTT	CASSPPTGKLFF
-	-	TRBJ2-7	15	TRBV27	TGTGCCAGCAGTCCAGAGGTGGGTCGGGTCGACGAGCAGTACTTC	CASSPEVGRVDEQYF
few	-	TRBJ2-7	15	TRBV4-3	TGCGCCAGCAGCCAAGACCTAGCCGGAAACTACGAGCAGTACTTC	CASSQDLAGNYEQYF
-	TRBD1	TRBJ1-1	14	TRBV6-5	TGTGCCAGCAGCGCCCAGGGGGCTCAAACTGAAGCTTTCTTT	CASSAQGAQTEAFF
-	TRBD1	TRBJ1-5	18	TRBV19	TGTGCCAGTAGACCTTACGATCGACAGGGGGTCCCCAATCAGCCCCAGCATTTT	CASRPYDRQGVPNQPQHF
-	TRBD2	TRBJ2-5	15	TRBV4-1	TGCGCCAGCAGCCAAAAGGGGACTAGCGGCGGGACCCAGTACTTC	CASSQKGTSGGTQYF
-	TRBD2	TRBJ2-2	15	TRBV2	TGTGCCAGCAGGGAGCGGGAGGGCCACACCGGGGAGCTGTTTTTT	CASREREGHTGELFF
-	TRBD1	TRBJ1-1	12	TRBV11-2	TGTGCCAGCAGCGGCGACAGGGTGTATGCTTTCTTT	CASSGDRVYAFF
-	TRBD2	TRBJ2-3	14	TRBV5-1	TGCGCCAGCAGCTCCCGACTAGCGGGGGATACGCAGTATTTT	CASSSRLAGDTQYF
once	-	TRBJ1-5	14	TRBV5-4	TGTGCCAGCAGCTTGGCAGGGGCCGGCCAGCCCCAGCATTTT	CASSLAGAGQPQHF
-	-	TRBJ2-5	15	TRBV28	TGTGCCAGCAGTAAGCGGGACAACCTCGGGGAGACCCAGTACTTC	CASSKRDNLGETQYF
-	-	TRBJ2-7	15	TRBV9	TGTGCCAGCAGCGTAGGAACAGGGAACAGCTACGAGCAGTACTTC	CASSVGTGNSYEQYF
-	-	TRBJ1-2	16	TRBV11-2	TGTGCCAGCAGCTTAAAACCCGGGTCCTCCTCTTATGGCTACACCTTC	CASSLKPGSSSYGYTF
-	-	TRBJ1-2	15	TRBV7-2	TGTGCCAGCAGCTTAGAGCGAATGAGGTTCTATGGCTACACCTTC	CASSLERMRFYGYTF
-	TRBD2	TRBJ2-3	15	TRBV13	TGTGCCAGCAGCTTACTAGCGGCTAGCACAGATACGCAGTATTTT	CASSLLAASTDTQYF
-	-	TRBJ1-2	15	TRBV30	TGTGCCTGGAGTGCTGCCGGGGGTCCGAACTATGGCTACACCTTC	CAWSAAGGPNYGYTF
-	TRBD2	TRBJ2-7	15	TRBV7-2	TGTGCCAGCAGCGCCGGACTAGCGGGGCCCTACGAGCAGTACTTC	CASSAGLAGPYEQYF
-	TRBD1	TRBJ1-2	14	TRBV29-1	TGCAGCGTTACTCGACAGGGAATTGTCGATGGCTACACCTTC	CSVTRQGIVDGYTF
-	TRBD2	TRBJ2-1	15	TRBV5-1	TGCGCCAGCAGCTTGTCCCCGGGAGGGGACAATGAGCAGTTCTTC	CASSLSPGGDNEQFF